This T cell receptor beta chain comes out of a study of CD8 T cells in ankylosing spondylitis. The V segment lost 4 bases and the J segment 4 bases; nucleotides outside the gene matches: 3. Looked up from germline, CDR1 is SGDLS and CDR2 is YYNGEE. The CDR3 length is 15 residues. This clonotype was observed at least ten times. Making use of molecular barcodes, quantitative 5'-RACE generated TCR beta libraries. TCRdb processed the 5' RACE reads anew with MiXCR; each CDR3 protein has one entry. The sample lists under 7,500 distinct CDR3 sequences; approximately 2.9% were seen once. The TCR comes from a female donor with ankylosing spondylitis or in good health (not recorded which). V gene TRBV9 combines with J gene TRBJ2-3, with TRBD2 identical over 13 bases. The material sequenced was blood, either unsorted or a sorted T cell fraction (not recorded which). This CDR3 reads CASSPGTSGADTQYF. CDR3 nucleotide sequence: TGTGCCAGCAGCCCCGGGACTAGCGGGGCAGATACGCAGTATTTT.